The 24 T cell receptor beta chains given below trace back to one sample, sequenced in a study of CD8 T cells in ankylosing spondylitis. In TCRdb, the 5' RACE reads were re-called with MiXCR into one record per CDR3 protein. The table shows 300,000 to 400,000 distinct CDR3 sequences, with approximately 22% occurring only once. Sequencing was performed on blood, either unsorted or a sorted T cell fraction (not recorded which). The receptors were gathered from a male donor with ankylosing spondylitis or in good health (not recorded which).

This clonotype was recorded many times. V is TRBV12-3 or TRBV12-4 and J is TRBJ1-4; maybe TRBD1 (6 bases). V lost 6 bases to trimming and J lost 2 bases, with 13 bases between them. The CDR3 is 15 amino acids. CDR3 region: CASRSRGHTNEKLFF. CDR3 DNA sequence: TGTGCCAGCAGATCCCGGGGGCATACTAATGAAAAACTGTTTTTT.

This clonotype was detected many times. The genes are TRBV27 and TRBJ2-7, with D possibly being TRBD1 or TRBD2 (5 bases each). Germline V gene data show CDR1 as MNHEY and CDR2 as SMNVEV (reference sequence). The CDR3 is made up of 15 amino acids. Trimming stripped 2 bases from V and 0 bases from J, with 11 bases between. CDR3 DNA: TGTGCCAGCAGTTTAGGGGGACCCAGCTCCTACGAGCAGTACTTC. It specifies CASSLGGPSSYEQYF.

CDR3 sequence: CASRGQGRSSYEQYF. In nucleotides, the CDR3 is TGTGCCAGCAGGGGACAGGGGCGCAGCTCCTACGAGCAGTACTTC. The gene calls are TRBV2 and TRBJ2-7; 10 bases match TRBD1. The V gene's germline CDR1 is SNHLY and CDR2 FYNNEI. The CDR3 is 15 residues long. Trimming cost V 6 bases and J 0 bases; bases outside gene matches: 5. The variable domain in full, completed from reference TRBV2 and TRBJ2-7, reads EPEVTQTPSHQVTQMGQEVILRCVPISNHLYFYWYRQILGQKVEFLVSFYNNEISEKSEIFDDQFSVERPDGSNFTLKIRSTKLEDSAMYFCASRGQGRSSYEQYFGPGTRLTVT.

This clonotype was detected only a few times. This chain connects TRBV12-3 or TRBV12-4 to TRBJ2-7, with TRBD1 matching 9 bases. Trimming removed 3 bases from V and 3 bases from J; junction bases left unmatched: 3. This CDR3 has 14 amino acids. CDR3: CASSFRDRDYEQYF. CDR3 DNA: TGTGCCAGCAGTTTCCGGGACAGGGACTACGAGCAGTACTTC.

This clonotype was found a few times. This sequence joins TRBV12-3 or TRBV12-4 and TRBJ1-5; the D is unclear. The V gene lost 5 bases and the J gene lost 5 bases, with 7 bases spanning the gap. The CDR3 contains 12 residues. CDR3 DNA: TGTGCCAGCAGTGATCTAGATCAGCCCCAGCATTTT. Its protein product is CASSDLDQPQHF.

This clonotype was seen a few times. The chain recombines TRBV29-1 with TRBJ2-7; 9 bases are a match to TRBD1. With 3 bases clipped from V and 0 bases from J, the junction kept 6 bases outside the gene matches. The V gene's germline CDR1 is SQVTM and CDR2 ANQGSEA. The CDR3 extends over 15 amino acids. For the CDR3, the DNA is TGCAGCGTTGAGACAGGGGGATCTTACTCCTACGAGCAGTACTTC. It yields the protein CSVETGGSYSYEQYF.

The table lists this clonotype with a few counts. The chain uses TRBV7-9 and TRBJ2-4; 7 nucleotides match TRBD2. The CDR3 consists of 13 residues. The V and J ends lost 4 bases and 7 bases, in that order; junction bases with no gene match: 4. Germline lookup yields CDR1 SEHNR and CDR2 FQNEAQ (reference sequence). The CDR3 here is CASSSGLDNIQYF. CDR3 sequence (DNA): TGTGCCAGCAGCTCAGGACTAGATAACATTCAGTACTTC.

The CDR3 region has the DNA TGTGCCAGCACCCTAGCGTTTGGGGAGACCCAGTACTTC. Translated: CASTLAFGETQYF. This chain links TRBV12-3 or TRBV12-4 with TRBJ2-5, with D possibly TRBD2 on 6 matching bases. V lost 7 bases and J lost 5, with 14 bases in between. This CDR3 comprises 13 residues.

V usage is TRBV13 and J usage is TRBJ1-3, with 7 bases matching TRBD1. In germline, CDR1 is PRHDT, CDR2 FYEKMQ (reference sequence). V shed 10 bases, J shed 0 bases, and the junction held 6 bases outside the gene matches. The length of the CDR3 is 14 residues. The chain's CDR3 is CATSGGYSGNTIYF. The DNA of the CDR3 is TGTGCCACCTCAGGGGGTTACTCTGGAAACACCATATATTTT.

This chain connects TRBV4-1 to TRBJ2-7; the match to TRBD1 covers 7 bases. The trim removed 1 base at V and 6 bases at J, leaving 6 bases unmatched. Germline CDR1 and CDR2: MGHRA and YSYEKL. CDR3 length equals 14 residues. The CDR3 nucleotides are TGCGCCAGCAGCCAAGTCAGGGGGTGGTTCGAGCAGTACTTC. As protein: CASSQVRGWFEQYF.

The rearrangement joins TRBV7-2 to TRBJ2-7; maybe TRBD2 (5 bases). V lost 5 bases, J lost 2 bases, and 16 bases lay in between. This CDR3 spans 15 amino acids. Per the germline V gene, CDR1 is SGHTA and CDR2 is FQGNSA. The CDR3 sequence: CASSQFSSSAYEQYF. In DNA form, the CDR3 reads TGTGCCAGCAGCCAGTTCTCTAGCAGCGCCTACGAGCAGTACTTC.

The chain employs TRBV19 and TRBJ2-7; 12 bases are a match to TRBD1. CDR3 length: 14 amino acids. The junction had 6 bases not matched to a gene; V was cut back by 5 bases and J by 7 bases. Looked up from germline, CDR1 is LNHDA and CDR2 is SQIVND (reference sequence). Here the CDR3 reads CASSLRDRGQEQYF. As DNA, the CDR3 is TGTGCCAGTAGTCTTCGGGACAGGGGGCAAGAGCAGTACTTC.

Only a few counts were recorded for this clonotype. The CDR3 here is CSVEGGPGHTEAFF. In nucleotides, the CDR3 is TGCAGCGTTGAGGGTGGACCAGGGCACACTGAAGCTTTCTTT. The V gene is TRBV29-1, the J gene TRBJ1-1; a possible D gene is TRBD1 (5 bases). Per germline, CDR1 SQVTM and CDR2 ANQGSEA. The V gene lost 3 bases and the J gene lost 3 bases, with 14 bases spanning the gap. The CDR3 is made up of 14 amino acids. The complete variable domain, with remaining parts taken from reference TRBV29-1 and TRBJ1-1, reads SAVISQKPSRDICQRGTSLTIQCQVDSQVTMMFWYRQQPGQSLTLIATANQGSEATYESGFVIDKFPISRPNLTFSTLTVSNMSPEDSSIYLCSVEGGPGHTEAFFGQGTRLTVV.

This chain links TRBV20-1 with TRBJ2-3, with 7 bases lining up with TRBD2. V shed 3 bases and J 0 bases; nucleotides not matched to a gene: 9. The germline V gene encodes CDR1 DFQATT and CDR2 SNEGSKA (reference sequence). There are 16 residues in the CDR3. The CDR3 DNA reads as TGCAGTGCTAGTTACCTAGCGGACCATAGCACAGATACGCAGTATTTT. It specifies CSASYLADHSTDTQYF.

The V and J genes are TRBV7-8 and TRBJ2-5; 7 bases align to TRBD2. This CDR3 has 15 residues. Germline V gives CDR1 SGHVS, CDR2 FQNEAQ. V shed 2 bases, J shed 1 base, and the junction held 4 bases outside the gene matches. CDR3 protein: CASSLYGGGQETQYF. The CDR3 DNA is TGTGCCAGCAGCTTATACGGCGGGGGCCAAGAGACCCAGTACTTC.

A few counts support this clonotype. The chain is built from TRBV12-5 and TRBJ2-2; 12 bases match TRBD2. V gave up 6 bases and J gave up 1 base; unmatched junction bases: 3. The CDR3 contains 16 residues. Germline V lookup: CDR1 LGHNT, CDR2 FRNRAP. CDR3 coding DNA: TGTGCTAGTGGACTAGCGGGGGGCCGGAACACCGGGGAGCTGTTTTTT. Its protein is CASGLAGGRNTGELFF.

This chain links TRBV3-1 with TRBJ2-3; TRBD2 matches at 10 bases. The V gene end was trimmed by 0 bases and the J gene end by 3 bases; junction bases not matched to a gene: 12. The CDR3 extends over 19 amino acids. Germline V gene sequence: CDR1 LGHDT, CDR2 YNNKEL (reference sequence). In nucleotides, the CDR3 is TGTGCCAGCAGCCAAGAAGCAGCGGGGGGGCCGTATGGTACAGATACGCAGTATTTT. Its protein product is CASSQEAAGGPYGTDTQYF.

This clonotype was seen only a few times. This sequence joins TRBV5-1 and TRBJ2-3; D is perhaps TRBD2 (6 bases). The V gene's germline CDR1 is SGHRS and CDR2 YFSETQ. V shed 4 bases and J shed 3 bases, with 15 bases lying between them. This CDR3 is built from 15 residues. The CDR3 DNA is TGCGCCAGCAGCCCGGGGGTTGAATGGACAGATACGCAGTATTTT. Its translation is CASSPGVEWTDTQYF.

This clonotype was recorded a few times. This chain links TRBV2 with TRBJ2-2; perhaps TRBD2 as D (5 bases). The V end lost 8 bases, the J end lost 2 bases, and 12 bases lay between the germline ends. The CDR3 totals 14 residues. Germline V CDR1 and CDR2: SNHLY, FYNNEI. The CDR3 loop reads CASGVGDNTGELFF. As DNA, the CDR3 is TGTGCCAGCGGTGTCGGGGATAACACCGGGGAGCTGTTTTTT.

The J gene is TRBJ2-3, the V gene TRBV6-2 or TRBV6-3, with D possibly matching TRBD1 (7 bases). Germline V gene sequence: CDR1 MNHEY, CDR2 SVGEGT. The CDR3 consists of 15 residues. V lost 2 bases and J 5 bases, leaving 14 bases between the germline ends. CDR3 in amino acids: CASSYVRQGGDTQYF. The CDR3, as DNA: TGTGCCAGCAGTTACGTGCGTCAGGGGGGAGATACGCAGTATTTT.

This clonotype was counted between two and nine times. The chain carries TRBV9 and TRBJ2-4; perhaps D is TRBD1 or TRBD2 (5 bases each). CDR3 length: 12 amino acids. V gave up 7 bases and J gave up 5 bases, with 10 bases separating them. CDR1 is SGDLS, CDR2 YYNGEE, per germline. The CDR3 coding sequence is TGTGCCAGCCTGGGGGTAGAAAACATTCAGTACTTC. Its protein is CASLGVENIQYF.

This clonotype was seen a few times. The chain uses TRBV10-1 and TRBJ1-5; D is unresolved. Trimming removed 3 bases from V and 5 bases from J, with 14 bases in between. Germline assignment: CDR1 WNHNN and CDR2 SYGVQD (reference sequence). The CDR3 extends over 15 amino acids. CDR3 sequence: CASSEGPGVDQPQHF. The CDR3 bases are TGCGCCAGCAGTGAAGGTCCAGGCGTGGATCAGCCCCAGCATTTT.

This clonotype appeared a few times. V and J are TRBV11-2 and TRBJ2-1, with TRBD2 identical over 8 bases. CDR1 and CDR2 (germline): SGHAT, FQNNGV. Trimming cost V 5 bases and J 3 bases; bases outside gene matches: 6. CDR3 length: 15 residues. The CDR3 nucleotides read TGTGCCAGCAGCCACGGGGGGGGCAGCTACAATGAGCAGTTCTTC. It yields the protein CASSHGGGSYNEQFF.

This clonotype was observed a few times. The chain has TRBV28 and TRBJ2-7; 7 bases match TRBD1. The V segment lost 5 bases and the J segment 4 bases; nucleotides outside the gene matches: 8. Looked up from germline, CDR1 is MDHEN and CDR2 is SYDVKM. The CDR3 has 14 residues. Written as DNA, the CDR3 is TGTGCCAGCAGTCCATTAGGGACAGTTTACGAGCAGTACTTC. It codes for CASSPLGTVYEQYF. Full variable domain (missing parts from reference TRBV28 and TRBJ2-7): DVKVTQSSRYLVKRTGEKVFLECVQDMDHENMFWYRQDPGLGLRLIYFSYDVKMKEKGDIPEGYSVSREKKERFSLILESASTNQTSMYLCASSPLGTVYEQYFGPGTRLTVT.